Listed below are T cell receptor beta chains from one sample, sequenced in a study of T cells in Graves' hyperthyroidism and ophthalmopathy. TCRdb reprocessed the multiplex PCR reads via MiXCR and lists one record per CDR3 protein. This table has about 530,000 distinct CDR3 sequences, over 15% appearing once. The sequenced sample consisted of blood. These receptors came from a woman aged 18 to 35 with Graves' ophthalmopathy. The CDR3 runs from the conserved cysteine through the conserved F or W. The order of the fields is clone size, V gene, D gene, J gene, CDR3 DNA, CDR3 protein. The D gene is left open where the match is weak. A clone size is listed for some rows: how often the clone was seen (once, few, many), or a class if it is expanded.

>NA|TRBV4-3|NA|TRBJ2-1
TGCGCCAGCAGCTTCGGAGGGAGTGCTGATGAGCAGTTCTTC
CASSFGGSADEQFF
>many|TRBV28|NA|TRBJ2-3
TGTGCCAGCAGTTTATACCTTACAGGCACAGATACGCAGTATTTT
CASSLYLTGTDTQYF
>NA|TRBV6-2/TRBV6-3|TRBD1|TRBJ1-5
TGTGCCAGCGAATCCGACAGGGGTGCAAATCAGCCCCAGCATTTT
CASESDRGANQPQHF
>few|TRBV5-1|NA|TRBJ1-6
TGCGCCAGCAGCTTGGAAGCAGGAGTGTGGTCACCCCTCCACTTT
CASSLEAGVWSPLHF
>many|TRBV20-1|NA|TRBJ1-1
TGCAGTGCTAGAGAGGCCGGGGTCAACACTGAAGCTTTCTTT
CSAREAGVNTEAFF
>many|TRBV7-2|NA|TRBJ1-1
TGTGCCAGCAGCTTAGCGCTATGGGACACTGAAGCTTTCTTT
CASSLALWDTEAFF
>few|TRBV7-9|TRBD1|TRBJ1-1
TGTGCCAGCAGCTCAGTTCCGGGACAGTGGAACACTGAAGCTTTCTTT
CASSSVPGQWNTEAFF
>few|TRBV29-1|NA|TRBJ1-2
TGCAGCGTTGATTCTGGACCGCAAGGCTACACCTTC
CSVDSGPQGYTF
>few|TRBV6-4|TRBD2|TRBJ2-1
TGTGCCAGCAGTGACTCCGGGACTAGCGGTTACAATGAGCAGTTCTTC
CASSDSGTSGYNEQFF
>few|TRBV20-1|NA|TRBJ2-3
TGCAGTGCTAGAGAGACGGGTGAACTAGGATTATCTAGCACAGATACGCAGTATTTT
CSARETGELGLSSTDTQYF
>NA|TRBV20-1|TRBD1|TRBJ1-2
TGCAGTGCTTTGAGACAGGGGTGGACTAACTATGGCTACACCTTC
CSALRQGWTNYGYTF
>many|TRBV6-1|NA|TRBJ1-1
TGTGCCAGCAGCCATTTCGGGGCCCCGAACACTGAAGCTTTCTTT
CASSHFGAPNTEAFF
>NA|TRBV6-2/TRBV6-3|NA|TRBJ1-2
TGTGCCAGCAGTTACGTCGGGGGGCGCAACTATGGCTACACCTTC
CASSYVGGRNYGYTF
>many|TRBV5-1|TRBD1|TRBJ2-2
TGCGCCAGCAGCCGCCCCGGGACAGGGGCCGGGGAGCTGTTTTTT
CASSRPGTGAGELFF
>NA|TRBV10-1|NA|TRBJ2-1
TGCGCCAGCAGTGAATTCGGGGGCGGACTCAATGAGCAGTTCTTC
CASSEFGGGLNEQFF
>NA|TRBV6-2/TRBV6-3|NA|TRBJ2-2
TGTGCCAGCAGTCCCGCCCTATCGGGCACCGGGGAGCTGTTTTTT
CASSPALSGTGELFF
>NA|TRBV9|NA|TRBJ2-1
TGTGCCAGCAGCGTAGGGGGGGAGACAGCCCGCAATGAGCAGTTCTTC
CASSVGGETARNEQFF
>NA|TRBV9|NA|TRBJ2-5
TGTGCCAGCAGCGTGGGTCCGTTACAAGAGACCCAGTACTTC
CASSVGPLQETQYF
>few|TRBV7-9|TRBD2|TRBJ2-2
TGTGCCAGCAGCTTATTTTTCCGTACTAGCGAGACCACCGGGGAGCTGTTTTTT
CASSLFFRTSETTGELFF
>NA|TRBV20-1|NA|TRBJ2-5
TGCAGTGCTAGGAGACACCTCCGGGACAACCAAGAGACCCAGTACTTC
CSARRHLRDNQETQYF
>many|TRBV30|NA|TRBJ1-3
TGTGCCTGGAGTGTAGGAAACACCATATATTTT
CAWSVGNTIYF
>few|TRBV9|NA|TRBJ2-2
TGTGCCAGCAGCCATGGGCCTTGGGTAAACACCGGGGAGCTGTTTTTT
CASSHGPWVNTGELFF
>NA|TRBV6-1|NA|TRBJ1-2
TGTGCCAGCAGCCCCCGGGGGCAAGACTATGGCTACACCTTC
CASSPRGQDYGYTF
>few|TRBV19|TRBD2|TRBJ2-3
TGTGCCAGTAGTATAGATCTGGGACTAGCGGATACGCAGTATTTT
CASSIDLGLADTQYF